This T cell receptor beta chain is drawn from a study of T cell clonotyping in hematopoietic cell transplantation (dated by TCRdb to the early 2020s). With regard to the full study: A total of roughly 150 blood samples were collected in the study from some 40 consecutive transplant recipients and their related donors. Patients were recruited between September 2015 and 2017 and followed until late 2020 or death. The full study reports these points: Overlap with donor repertoires was found for only a small fraction of recipient repertoires, with over 95% found to appear de novo at the given depth. Donor and pretransplant recipient Inverse Simpson Index values predicted broader posttransplant TCR repertoire diversity. The sample size was limited, and because cells were not sorted, the contributions of CD4 and CD8 repertoires could not be separated. Recipient TCR diversity fell after transplant, with pathologically expanded clonotypes rising progressively from day 30 to day 180.

Blood samples for TCR beta sequencing were provided by related transplant donors. Nuclei Lysis Solution was used to extract genomic DNA from fresh or cryopreserved unfractionated peripheral blood mononuclear cells. The CDR3 numbers 18 residues from cysteine through phenylalanine. Solely the CDR3 DNA is kept, with 54 bases framed from the first base. Germline trimming: 3 bases from V, 2 bases from J; junction bases outside gene matches: 8. Reading the germline V gene gives CDR1 MDHEN and CDR2 SYDVKM. The immunoSEQ assay, a bias-controlled multiplex PCR with V- and J-specific primers, was used to amplify TCR beta CDR3 regions from genomic DNA. A second PCR step added a proprietary barcode and Illumina adapter sequences to the CDR3 amplicons. An Illumina MiSeq instrument was used to sequence the CDR3 libraries. The source study handled its data this way. Export and quality control were handled in immunoSEQ Analyzer 3.0, while downstream analyses relied on R Bioconductor and Immunarch. Only productive rearrangements in the normalized downsampled data set were used to calculate repertoire metrics. In the normalized cohort, a clonotype counted as pathologically expanded if the clonotype was larger than 5 templates. The Inverse Simpson Index was used to measure repertoire diversity. To capture all clonotypes, the CMV-specificity analyses were run on the non-normalized data set. The table comes from immuneACCESS by way of TCRdb, which keeps in-frame sequences with V and J called. Part of the clones is missing from these tables; in studies checked, under half for an unresolved V gene and the rest for unknown reasons. V, J and clone size derive from that table, while D and trimming were established from the DNA sequence. This sample has roughly 14,000 clones in its table, and 75% to 90% of those were observed once. The ten largest clones take up roughly 4.3% of the sample.

A remark on this clone: The antigen it recognizes is unknown. No quality values exist for individual bases; no much larger clone is one base distant.

The V gene is TRBV28 and the J gene is TRBJ2-3; TRBD2 agrees with 13 junctional bases. Sequencing was done on a sample of peripheral blood mononuclear cells. This clonotype was obtained from a woman aged 40 to 50 in good health. Some clones in this sample may be carry-over from other donors' samples. The CDR3 reads as follows: CASSFGGLAGTITDTQYF. The nucleotide sequence reads TGTGCCAGCAGTTTTGGGGGACTAGCGGGAACCATCACAGATACGCAGTATTTT.